This T cell receptor beta chain stems from a study of healthy donors' naive CD4 and CD8 T cells (dated by TCRdb to between 2014 and 2017). About the investigation overall: The donors were selected to cover three age groups of six people each (20-25, 40-50 and 60-70 years), had a mean age of 44, and were half female. The TCR alpha libraries followed the same workflow as the beta chain, except for a newly designed primer set that covered all functional IMGT alpha gene variants. Rearranged TCR alpha and beta chains from naive CD4+ and CD8+ T cells were sequenced in the study to test how TCR variation relates to lineage commitment. Peripheral blood mononuclear cells were collected from roughly 17 healthy, unrelated individuals. Donors were HLA-typed by sequencing at HLA-A, -B, -C, -DRB1, -DQB1 and -DPB1 using the SBTexcellerator protocol, an ABI3130xl analyzer and SBTengine software.

From the germline V gene, CDR1 is SQVTM and CDR2 is ANQGSEA. The junction carries 11 bases between V and J, which are trimmed by 6 bases and 6 bases respectively. Including the terminal cysteine and phenylalanine, the CDR3 comprises 12 residues. The retained sequence is limited to the CDR3, 36 bases, with the frame set at the first base. Only one count was recorded for this clonotype. Which antigen it targets is not known. No clone much larger than this one lies a single base away; base qualities are absent. One read provides weak support. Sequenced using a 454 GS FLX Titanium. A previously published linear amplification protocol was used to build TCR libraries from about 500 ng of total RNA. The Roche/454 Genome Sequencer with Titanium chemistry was used for sequencing. The original methods were these. Around 78,000 rearranged TCR alpha transcripts were sequenced from several of the healthy donors. Duplicate transcripts were removed, and unique TCR clonotypes were defined by the CDR3 junction according to IMGT nomenclature. Logistic regression in R 2.13.0 modeled CD4 versus CD8 status as a function of V and J genes, with adjustment for donor effects and Bonferroni correction for multiple testing. The public sequencing data were trimmed at Q25 with fastp and processed into clonotypes with MiXCR by TCRdb, which kept only in-frame beta chains. Each CDR3 protein gets just one entry, which takes the most common genes and DNA from the rows behind it. The V and J calls were not made by the authors but by TCRdb's processing. The table for this sample lists about 180,000 distinct CDR3 sequences; 65% to 75% of them were counted only once. Jointly, the top ten make up about 2.1% of the sample.

Cells with a CD4+CD8-CD45RO-CD45RA+ profile were isolated by FACS and defined as naive CD4+ T cells, and those with a CD8+CD4-CD45RA+CD27bright profile were defined as naive CD8+ T cells. Sorting used antibodies against CD4 (RPA-T4), CD8 (SK1), CD27 (O323), CD45RA (HI100) and CD45RO (UCHL1). Points the paper makes about the study in general: The study did not directly address possible repertoire bias arising from homeostatic proliferation of naive T cells. In both chains, CD4+ lineage was associated with a positively charged CDR3, and CD8+ lineage was associated with a negatively charged CDR3. Because the alpha and beta chains were sequenced in bulk, pairing them was not possible, and so effects of the combined chains went unevaluated. Roughly an eighth of the variance in CD4/CD8 propensity appeared to be explained jointly by V genes, J genes and CDR3 charge, in a largely additive manner. Most V and J gene segments were reportedly biased between naive CD4+ and CD8+ cells, consistently across donors and independent of HLA genotype.

The receptor's source is a pool of human donors in good health; the sample pools cells from several healthy donors. The V and J segments used are TRBV29-1 and TRBJ2-2; the D gene remains uncertain. The sequenced material came from naive CD4+ and CD8+ T cells sorted from blood, pooled from several donors. The intended sense of this specimen's cell subset or site label: FACS-sorted naive CD4+ (CD45RO-CD45RA+) and naive CD8+ (CD45RA+CD27bright) T cells. The DNA reads TGCAGCGTCGTAGATTGGGCCGGGGAGCTGTTTTTT. It codes for CSVVDWAGELFF.